This entry lists 20 T cell receptor beta chains sequenced from one sample in a study of control samples from healthy donors and cancer patients. The assay was immunoSEQ multiplex PCR, and TCRdb's table has in-frame clones only and misses some. This table holds tens of thousands of clones, approximately 90% found once. The specimen sequenced was formalin-fixed, paraffin-embedded tissue. Receptors originate from a female donor with melanoma.

The V and J genes are TRBV7-9 and TRBJ2-1, with D unresolved. CDR1 is SEHNR, CDR2 FQNEAQ, per germline (reference sequence). CDR3 size: 15 residues. The V end lost 2 bases, the J end lost 3 bases, and 11 bases lay between the germline ends. Written as DNA, the CDR3 is TGTGCCAGCAGCTTACGCTCCCATATCTACAATGAGCAGTTCTTC. Its translation is CASSLRSHIYNEQFF.

The V gene is TRBV11-2, the J gene TRBJ2-2, with D possibly TRBD1 on 5 matching bases. Germline V gives CDR1 SGHAT, CDR2 FQNNGV. This CDR3 comprises 15 residues. V was clipped by 4 bases and J by 4 bases, with 13 bases between them. The CDR3 nucleotides are TGTGCCAGCAGCTCTTCAGGGTTGAGCACCGGGGAGCTGTTTTTT. Its protein is CASSSSGLSTGELFF.

This clone showed up just a few times. The chain couples TRBV7-9 to TRBJ2-3; 15 nucleotides match TRBD2. The CDR3 sequence is 17 residues long. The germline V gene has CDR1 SEHNR and CDR2 FQNEAQ (reference sequence). The V and J ends lost 5 bases and 5 bases, in that order; junction bases with no gene match: 8. This CDR3 reads CASSDPPGLAGGDTQYF. The CDR3 DNA reads TGTGCCAGCAGCGACCCACCGGGACTAGCGGGGGGAGATACGCAGTATTTT.

The chain joins TRBV5-1 to TRBJ1-3; D not certain. CDR1 is SGHRS, CDR2 YFSETQ, per germline. V shed 4 bases and J shed 2 bases, with 7 bases lying between them. The CDR3 loop spans 13 amino acids. CDR3 sequence reads: CASSIEAGNTIYF. Here the CDR3 DNA reads TGCGCCAGCAGCATCGAAGCTGGAAACACCATATATTTT.

This chain connects TRBV7-9 to TRBJ2-3; no clear D gene. This CDR3 comprises 15 residues. V shed 2 bases and J shed 2 bases, with 11 bases lying between them. Germline values: CDR1 SEHNR, CDR2 FQNEAQ (reference sequence). The CDR3 nucleotides are TGTGCCAGCAGCTTATATTCCGGTCACACAGATACGCAGTATTTT. This encodes CASSLYSGHTDTQYF.

The rearrangement uses TRBV4-1 and TRBJ2-3; tentatively, D is TRBD1 (6 bases). CDR1 and CDR2 (germline): MGHRA, YSYEKL. V was shortened by 2 bases and J by 4 bases, with 16 bases between the two germline ends. The CDR3 length is 16 residues. The CDR3 nucleotides read TGCGCCAGCAGCCAATCGGGATCAGGGGATGCAGATACGCAGTATTTT. Residues: CASSQSGSGDADTQYF.

This clone was counted a single time. This chain joins TRBV29-1 and TRBJ1-1; possibly TRBD1 for D (6 bases). Between the trimmed V and J ends, which lost 4 bases and 6 bases, there was a span of 21 bases. This CDR3 has 15 amino acids. Germline CDR1 is SQVTM and CDR2 is ANQGSEA. The CDR3 here is CSVVISARGLPEAFF. The CDR3 DNA follows: TGCAGCGTTGTCATCTCGGCCAGGGGTCTCCCTGAAGCTTTCTTT.

Note on this clone: Other DNA sequences within the sample encode an identical CDR3. This rearrangement joins TRBV7-2 to TRBJ1-1; a weak D match, TRBD1 (6 bases). Trimming took off 7 bases at V and 9 bases at J, with 18 bases between the two ends. Germline values: CDR1 SGHTA, CDR2 FQGNSA. The CDR3 has 13 amino acids. The DNA for the CDR3 is TGTGCCAGCACTGTCGACAGGAGAGAAAAAGCTTTCTTT. Translating gives CASTVDRREKAFF.

The chain is built from TRBV7-6 and TRBJ2-5, with 12 bases aligning to TRBD2. Trimming removed 1 base from V and 4 bases from J; junction bases left unmatched: 7. The CDR3 extends over 17 amino acids. Germline assignment: CDR1 SGHVS and CDR2 FNYEAQ. In DNA form, the CDR3 reads TGTGCCAGCAGCTTAGTCGCTAGCGGGAGGGGAGGAGAGACCCAGTACTTC. Translated, it gives CASSLVASGRGGETQYF.

The rearrangement links TRBV6-5 to TRBJ1-3, with D perhaps TRBD1 (5 bases). V was pared by 5 bases and J by 7 bases, with 15 bases between. The length of the CDR3 is 14 residues. CDR1 MNHEY and CDR2 SVGAGI come from the germline V gene. The CDR3 reads CASSIQRRGNTIYF. The CDR3 bases are TGTGCCAGCAGTATACAGCGAAGGGGTAACACCATATATTTT.

This clone was observed a single time. The chain couples TRBV7-9 to TRBJ2-5; D unclear. The CDR3 runs to 15 residues. The V end lost 4 bases, the J end lost 7 bases, and 19 bases lay between the germline ends. CDR1 is SEHNR and CDR2 is FQNEAQ in the germline V gene (reference sequence). DNA of the CDR3: TGTGCCAGCAGCTCAAACCCCAGGATCCGGGCGACCCAGTACTTC. This codes for CASSSNPRIRATQYF.

The J gene is TRBJ2-7, the V gene TRBV3-1 (or the pseudogene TRBV3-2); no reliable D call. Germline V CDR1 and CDR2: LGHDT, YNNKEL (reference sequence). The V and J ends lost 1 base and 7 bases respectively, with 5 bases between them. CDR3 length: 11 residues. Written as DNA, the CDR3 is TGTGCCAGCAGCCAAGGGGGAGAGCAGTACTTC. It yields the protein CASSQGGEQYF.

V is TRBV19 and J is TRBJ1-1; 9 nucleotides agree with TRBD1. V trimming: 5 bases; J trimming: 1 base; junction bases outside the gene matches: 2. The germline CDR1 and CDR2 sequences are LNHDA and SQIVND (reference sequence). There are 14 residues in the CDR3. The CDR3 spells CASSVQGANTEAFF. DNA for the CDR3: TGTGCCAGTAGTGTACAGGGGGCGAACACTGAAGCTTTCTTT.

The chain couples TRBV4-3 to TRBJ2-6; D is possibly TRBD1 (5 bases). Germline V gene sequence: CDR1 LGHNA, CDR2 YSLEER. The CDR3 is 20 amino acids. Trimming took 1 base from V and 1 from J, leaving 20 bases between them. In nucleotides, the CDR3 is TGCGCCAGCAGCCAAGTGAGGCAGGGCCAACTCGCATCTGGGGCCAACGTCCTGACTTTC. Protein product: CASSQVRQGQLASGANVLTF.

The V and J genes are TRBV7-2 and TRBJ2-1; 7 bases map to TRBD1. With V trimmed by 6 bases and J by 6 bases, 8 bases remained unmatched. The CDR3 is made up of 14 amino acids. Germline-derived CDR1 and CDR2 are SGHTA and FQGNSA. The CDR3 protein is CASSRGDRVNEQFF. CDR3 in DNA: TGTGCCAGCAGTCGAGGTGACAGGGTCAATGAGCAGTTCTTC.

This clone was counted a few times. The chain couples TRBV3-1 (or the pseudogene TRBV3-2) to TRBJ1-4; D unresolved. Trimming took off 1 base at V and 8 bases at J, with 8 bases between the two ends. Per germline, CDR1 LGHDT and CDR2 YNNKEL (reference sequence). The CDR3 consists of 13 residues. In nucleotides, the CDR3 is TGTGCCAGCAGCCAAGTTGCGAGAGAAAAACTGTTTTTT. It translates to CASSQVAREKLFF.

As regards this clone: Compared with germline, one end of the junction differs, possibly owing to a read error. This chain joins TRBV7-9 and TRBJ1-1, with unresolved D. The germline V gene encodes CDR1 SEHNR and CDR2 FQNEAQ (reference sequence). This CDR3 region has 12 residues. The CDR3 loop reads CANSFIGSEAFF. Here the CDR3 DNA reads TGTGCCAACAGCTTCATCGGATCCGAAGCTTTCTTT.

The genes are TRBV9 and TRBJ2-7; D remains unclear. Germline-derived CDR1 and CDR2 are SGDLS and YYNGEE. The CDR3 is 15 amino acids. Trimming took off 0 bases at V and 1 base at J, with 11 bases between the two ends. The CDR3 spells CASSVGRTDSYEQYF. The CDR3 bases are TGTGCCAGCAGCGTAGGACGAACAGATTCCTACGAGCAGTACTTC.

The rearrangement links TRBV7-9 to TRBJ2-7; D uncertain. V lost 3 bases and J lost 3, with 9 bases in between. CDR1 is SEHNR and CDR2 is FQNEAQ in the germline V gene (reference sequence). The CDR3 consists of 13 residues. Here the CDR3 DNA reads TGTGCCAGCAGCTTTTCCAATCTCTACGAGCAGTACTTC. It translates to CASSFSNLYEQYF.

This rearrangement joins TRBV29-1 to TRBJ2-2; D is perhaps TRBD1 (6 bases). The CDR3 length is 14 residues. V gave up 4 bases and J gave up 2 bases, with 11 bases separating them. Germline CDR1 is SQVTM and CDR2 is ANQGSEA. The CDR3 region has the DNA TGCAGCGTTGGGGGACAAACCAACACCGGGGAGCTGTTTTTT. Protein product: CSVGGQTNTGELFF.